The 4 T cell receptor beta chains in this list originate from one sample, sequenced in a study of post-analysis software for immune sequencing data. Whole-study findings and limits: Higher frequency in patients than in controls was seen for roughly five TRBV segments, with TRBV5-6, TRBV5-1 and TRBV20-1 among them.

These receptors' targets are unknown. Tagging with unique molecular identifiers was a feature of the TCR beta cDNA libraries. TCRdb fed the PCR reads into MiXCR, producing one record per CDR3 protein. The table records 400,000 to 500,000 distinct CDR3 sequences, 30% to 45% of them present only once. The sequenced material came from blood. The receptors were gathered from a girl aged 2 to 10 with multiple sclerosis.

This chain links TRBV11-1 with TRBJ2-5, with 10 bases matching TRBD2. Germline trimming cut 1 base from V and 5 bases from J; bases unmatched to any gene: 13. This CDR3 region has 18 residues. CDR1 is SGHAT and CDR2 is FQDESV in the germline V gene (reference sequence). DNA of the CDR3: TGTGCCAGCAGCTTAGGAGTATCCGGGACTAGCGTCGGCGAGACCCAGTACTTC. This gives the protein CASSLGVSGTSVGETQYF. The entire variable domain, with the rest obtained from reference TRBV11-1 and TRBJ2-5, is as follows: EAEVAQSPRYKITEKSQAVAFWCDPISGHATLYWYRQILGQGPELLVQFQDESVVDDSQLPKDRFSAERLKGVDSTLKIQPAELGDSAMYLCASSLGVSGTSVGETQYFGPGTRLLVL.

Many counts were recorded for this clonotype. V and J are TRBV7-2 and TRBJ2-5, with D tentatively TRBD2 (6 bases). Looked up from germline, CDR1 is SGHTA and CDR2 is FQGNSA. This CDR3 is built from 12 residues. Trimming left V 5 bases short and J 5 bases short, with 9 bases between. CDR3 loop: CASSRREETQYF. The CDR3, as DNA: TGTGCCAGCAGCCGGAGGGAGGAGACCCAGTACTTC.

In its sample, this clonotype was seen many times. The chain links TRBV29-1 to TRBJ2-7; tentatively, D is TRBD1 (6 bases). V was clipped by 6 bases and J by 4 bases, with 10 bases between them. This CDR3 contains 11 residues. The germline gives CDR1 SQVTM, CDR2 ANQGSEA. Written as DNA, the CDR3 is TGCAGCGTAGACGGACAGTACGAGCAGTACTTC. Protein: CSVDGQYEQYF.

This clonotype was observed a few times. The rearrangement links TRBV28 to TRBJ2-5; D uncertain. The J call may be in error: the DNA end matches TRBJ2-1 better. CDR3 length: 14 amino acids. Germline assignment: CDR1 MDHEN and CDR2 SYDVKM. The CDR3 DNA reads TGTGCCAGCAGTTTATCGGACCGTCGAGAGACCCAGTTCTTC. Its protein product is CASSLSDRRETQFF.